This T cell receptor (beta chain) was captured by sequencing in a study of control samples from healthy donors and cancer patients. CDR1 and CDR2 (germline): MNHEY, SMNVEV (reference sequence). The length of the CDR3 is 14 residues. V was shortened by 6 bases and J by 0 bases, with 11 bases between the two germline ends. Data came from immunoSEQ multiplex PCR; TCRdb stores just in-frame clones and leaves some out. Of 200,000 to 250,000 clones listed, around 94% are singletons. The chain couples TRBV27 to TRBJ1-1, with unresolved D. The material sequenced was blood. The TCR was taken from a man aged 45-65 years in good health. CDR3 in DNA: TGTGCCAGCAGCGTCGGGTCTATGAACACTGAAGCTTTCTTT. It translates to CASSVGSMNTEAFF.